This T cell receptor (beta chain) comes out of a study of identical twins. TCRdb redid the calling of the 5' RACE reads with MiXCR, one entry per CDR3 protein. The profile shows 500,000 to 700,000 distinct CDR3 sequences, roughly 7.1% of them singletons. This clonotype occurred a few times. The CDR3 consists of 15 residues. After removal of 2 bases from V and 2 bases from J, the junction contained 4 bases not matched to a gene. The germline V gene encodes CDR1 DFQATT and CDR2 SNEGSKA (reference sequence). The sample was also reused in another study, on yellow fever vaccine responses in identical twins.

The V and J genes are TRBV20-1 and TRBJ2-5; 11 nucleotides match TRBD2. The sample consisted of PBMCs. This TCR came from a woman between 18 and 29 years old in good health. CDR3 nucleotide sequence: TGCAGTGCTAGAACTAGCGGGGGAAGTCAAGAGACCCAGTACTTC. It is translated as CSARTSGGSQETQYF.